The T cell receptor beta chain under discussion was sequenced for a study of shared clonotypes between healthy human individuals. For the study at large: Each donor's CD8 memory used one plate, CD8 naive two, each CD4 subset three.

Study results and caveats: Generation probabilities were higher for clonotypes shared across all four sorted-subset donors than for unshared ones. Researchers sampled blood only, noting tissue repertoires likely differ.

CD45RO negativity and positive selection for CCR7 defined naive CD8 cells, a population that excluded terminally differentiated effector memory CD45RA+ cells. There were no recent acute infections or vaccinations among the donors, who were healthy HIV-negative adults. TCRdb keeps only in-frame clones here, not all; method: immunoSEQ multiplex PCR. This sample carries 550,000 to 750,000 clones, nearly 97% of them seen once, and the ten largest clones take 0.095% to 0.12%. V lost 8 bases, J lost 4 bases, and 18 bases lay in between. Per germline, CDR1 LGHNA and CDR2 YNFKEQ. This CDR3 is 15 amino acids long. About this clone itself: The antigen is not known.

The receptor was isolated from a woman in her thirties in good health. Sequencing used naive CD8+ T cells sorted from blood. The chain uses TRBV4-2 and TRBJ2-1, with D possibly being TRBD2 (5 bases). CDR3 in amino acids: CASGKIVGKYNEQFF. The CDR3 nucleotides are TGTGCCAGCGGCAAGATCGTCGGGAAATACAATGAGCAGTTCTTC.